These 28 T cell receptor beta chains were sequenced from one sample in a study of T cells in localized non-small cell lung cancer. TCRdb's table, derived via immunoSEQ multiplex PCR, lists solely in-frame clones and lacks some. This sample has under 35,000 clones; roughly 77% occur once, and the top ten carry about 16%. The specimen was peripheral blood, collected before any cancer treatment. The receptors here all came from a male donor at least 60 years old with stage III squamous cell lung carcinoma.

The CDR3 protein is CASSPGQLVNQPQHF. The CDR3 region has the DNA TGTGCCAGCAGCCCCGGACAGCTAGTCAATCAGCCCCAGCATTTT. The V call is TRBV7-9, the J call TRBJ1-5; maybe TRBD1 (6 bases). The CDR3 is 15 amino acids. Per the germline V gene, CDR1 is SEHNR and CDR2 is FQNEAQ (reference sequence). V lost 5 bases, J lost 3 bases, and 14 bases lay in between.

V and J are TRBV19 and TRBJ2-7; 13 bases agree with TRBD2. CDR1 is LNHDA and CDR2 is SQIVND in the germline V gene (reference sequence). The CDR3 has 15 residues. Trimming removed 5 bases from V and 6 bases from J; junction bases left unmatched: 7. CDR3 DNA: TGTGCCAGTAGTCCCGGACTAGCGGGAGCAGCCGAGCAGTACTTC. The encoded protein is CASSPGLAGAAEQYF.

This clone was found a few times. The genes are TRBV28 and TRBJ2-7; D gene ambiguous. The V and J ends lost 4 bases and 6 bases respectively, with 7 bases between them. Germline V gene data show CDR1 as MDHEN and CDR2 as SYDVKM. This CDR3 spans 11 amino acids. CDR3 amino acids: CASSYPGEQYF. The CDR3 DNA is TGTGCCAGCAGTTACCCGGGCGAGCAGTACTTC. Full variable domain (remainder filled in from reference TRBV28 and TRBJ2-7): DVKVTQSSRYLVKRTGEKVFLECVQDMDHENMFWYRQDPGLGLRLIYFSYDVKMKEKGDIPEGYSVSREKKERFSLILESASTNQTSMYLCASSYPGEQYFGPGTRLTVT.

This clone was recorded once. The V gene is TRBV10-3, the J gene TRBJ2-5; no clear D. The CDR3 has 12 amino acids. Germline V gene data show CDR1 as ENHRY and CDR2 as SYGVKD. V dropped 3 bases and J dropped 12 bases, with 14 bases sitting between them. The CDR3 sequence: CAISDDDRNEYF. The DNA of the CDR3 is TGTGCCATCAGTGACGATGATCGCAATGAGTACTTC.

V and J are TRBV7-9 and TRBJ1-2; 7 nucleotides align to TRBD1. This CDR3 is built from 14 residues. The trim removed 0 bases at V and 6 bases at J, leaving 4 bases unmatched. From germline, CDR1 is SEHNR and CDR2 FQNEAQ (reference sequence). CDR3 nucleotides: TGTGCCAGCAGCTTAGCCCAGACAGGGAATGGCTACACCTTC. Protein: CASSLAQTGNGYTF.

V and J are TRBV19 and TRBJ2-3; weak D call: TRBD2 (5 bases). This CDR3 contains 14 residues. CDR1 is LNHDA, CDR2 SQIVND, per germline (reference sequence). V was shortened by 8 bases and J by 3 bases, with 15 bases between the two germline ends. As DNA, the CDR3 is TGTGCCAGTGGTCGGGAAAGTTTGACAGATACGCAGTATTTT. Its translation: CASGRESLTDTQYF.

The chain joins TRBV5-1 to TRBJ1-4, with D hard to call. V lost 4 bases to trimming and J lost 1 base, with 5 bases between them. Germline assignment: CDR1 SGHRS and CDR2 YFSETQ. This CDR3 spans 13 amino acids. DNA of the CDR3: TGCGCCAGCAGCGCAATAACTAATGAAAAACTGTTTTTT. As protein: CASSAITNEKLFF.

This chain uses TRBV5-4 with TRBJ2-7, with D perhaps assigned TRBD1 or TRBD2 (6 bases each). V lost 0 bases and J lost 4, with 14 bases in between. Germline CDR1 is SGHNT and CDR2 is YYREEE (reference sequence). CDR3 size: 15 residues. The CDR3 reads CASSLGGARGYEQYF. In DNA, the CDR3 is TGTGCCAGCAGCTTGGGGGGGGCGCGGGGATACGAGCAGTACTTC.

This rearrangement joins TRBV4-3 to TRBJ1-2; no reliable D call. The CDR3 length is 15 residues. Trimming removed 7 bases at V and 2 bases at J, with 17 bases between. Germline values: CDR1 LGHNA, CDR2 YSLEER. The CDR3 bases are TGCGCCAGCACTCTTGCCGGGAGCTCCAACTATGGCTACACCTTC. The encoded protein is CASTLAGSSNYGYTF.

This clone was recorded only once. The chain couples TRBV7-9 to TRBJ2-6; no clear D. The CDR3 loop spans 14 amino acids. The V end was cut by 5 bases, the J end by 1 base, with 6 bases between. CDR1 is SEHNR and CDR2 is FQNEAQ in the germline V gene (reference sequence). The CDR3 protein is CASSDVSGANVLTF. The CDR3 DNA sequence: TGTGCCAGCAGCGACGTATCTGGGGCCAACGTCCTGACTTTC. Drawing the rest from reference TRBV7-9 and TRBJ2-6, the complete variable domain is DTGVSQNPRHKITKRGQNVTFRCDPISEHNRLYWYRQTLGQGPEFLTYFQNEAQLEKSRLLSDRFSAERPKGSFSTLEIQRTEQGDSAMYLCASSDVSGANVLTFGAGSRLTVL.

V is TRBV12-5 and J is TRBJ2-1; TRBD2 aligns across 11 bases. Germline trimming cut 5 bases from V and 7 bases from J; bases unmatched to any gene: 4. The V gene's germline CDR1 is LGHNT and CDR2 FRNRAP. This CDR3 has 14 amino acids. CDR3 in DNA: TGTGCTAGTGGTATAGCGGGAGGGCGGAATGAGCAGTTCTTC. Protein product: CASGIAGGRNEQFF.

The chain couples TRBV10-3 to TRBJ2-7; weak D call: TRBD2 (6 bases). Deletions cut 4 bases from V and 2 bases from J, with 9 bases between. The CDR3 length is 13 residues. Germline loops: CDR1 ENHRY, CDR2 SYGVKD. Written as DNA, the CDR3 is TGTGCCATCAGTGCCAGGGAGGCCTACGAGCAGTACTTC. This sequence encodes CAISAREAYEQYF.

The rearrangement joins TRBV6-1 to TRBJ1-6; 8 bases are a match to TRBD1. The V segment lost 7 bases and the J segment 8 bases; nucleotides outside the gene matches: 10. This CDR3 comprises 15 residues. Germline values: CDR1 MNHNS, CDR2 SASEGT. CDR3 region: CASKVPGQEYSPLHF. The CDR3 nucleotides read TGTGCCAGCAAAGTCCCGGGACAGGAGTATTCACCCCTCCACTTT.

This chain joins TRBV7-2 and TRBJ2-1; the match to TRBD1 covers 7 bases. Germline V lookup: CDR1 SGHTA, CDR2 FQGNSA. There are 15 residues in the CDR3. V shed 6 bases, J shed 4 bases, and the junction held 9 bases outside the gene matches. The CDR3 loop reads CASSFRQGYYNEQFF. The CDR3 region has the DNA TGTGCCAGCAGTTTTAGACAGGGTTATTACAATGAGCAGTTCTTC. The full variable domain, its missing parts supplied by reference TRBV7-2 and TRBJ2-1, is GAGVSQSPSNKVTEKGKDVELRCDPISGHTALYWYRQSLGQGLEFLIYFQGNSAPDKSGLPSDRFSAERTGGSVSTLTIQRTQQEDSAVYLCASSFRQGYYNEQFFGPGTRLTVL.

V usage is TRBV14 and J usage is TRBJ2-7, with 10 bases that match TRBD2. This CDR3 is 16 amino acids long. Trimming removed 3 bases from V and 0 bases from J; junction bases left unmatched: 5. In germline, CDR1 is SGHDN, CDR2 FVKESK. CDR3 nucleotide sequence: TGTGCCAGCAGCCAGCAACTAGCGGGGTCCTCCTACGAGCAGTACTTC. It codes for CASSQQLAGSSYEQYF. Variable domain in full (rest from reference TRBV14 and TRBJ2-7): EAGVTQFPSHSVIEKGQTVTLRCDPISGHDNLYWYRRVMGKEIKFLLHFVKESKQDESGMPNNRFLAERTGGTYSTLKVQPAELEDSGVYFCASSQQLAGSSYEQYFGPGTRLTVT.

The CDR3 region has the DNA TGTGCCAGCAGTTCCGGGAGGGCCGGTGAGCAGTTCTTC. This encodes CASSSGRAGEQFF. The rearrangement uses TRBV6-5 and TRBJ2-1; 8 bases fit TRBD2. CDR3 length: 13 amino acids. Germline CDR1 reads MNHEY; CDR2 reads SVGAGI. V lost 4 bases, J lost 9 bases, and 5 bases stayed unmatched.

CDR3 in amino acids: CASSFPATRSLRDGLNQPQHF. CDR3 in DNA: TGTGCCAGCAGTTTTCCCGCAACCCGGTCGCTCCGGGACGGACTCAATCAGCCCCAGCATTTT. The chain uses TRBV28 and TRBJ1-5; a possible D gene is TRBD1 (5 bases). This CDR3 spans 21 amino acids. Germline V lookup: CDR1 MDHEN, CDR2 SYDVKM. Between the trimmed V and J ends, which lost 3 bases and 3 bases, there was a span of 30 bases.

This rearrangement joins TRBV23-1 to TRBJ2-5; TRBD2 aligns across 8 bases. TRBV23-1 belongs to the ORF category, with a function that is uncertain. With V trimmed by 4 bases and J by 3 bases, 10 bases remained unmatched. This CDR3 contains 16 residues. The CDR3 nucleotides read TGCGCCAGCAGTCCCGGGACTAGGGGCCTCGAAGAGACCCAGTACTTC. Translated, it gives CASSPGTRGLEETQYF.

The chain carries TRBV6-6 and TRBJ2-5, with TRBD2 as a possible D gene (6 bases). This CDR3 spans 13 amino acids. V lost 6 bases to trimming and J lost 4 bases, with 12 bases between them. Germline-derived CDR1 and CDR2 are MNHNY and SVGAGI (reference sequence). The CDR3 DNA reads TGTGCCAGCAGCCTCCGGGGAGGAGAGACCCAGTACTTC. It yields the protein CASSLRGGETQYF.

This clone is classed as medium-sized (0.01 to 0.1%). This chain links TRBV2 with TRBJ1-1, with D possibly being TRBD1 (6 bases). CDR3 length equals 13 residues. Per the germline V gene, CDR1 is SNHLY and CDR2 is FYNNEI. V was trimmed by 11 bases and J by 0 bases, leaving 13 bases between them. The CDR3 sequence is CASKQGMNTEAFF. DNA for the CDR3: TGTGCCTCAAAGCAGGGGATGAACACTGAAGCTTTCTTT.

This chain uses TRBV6-6 with TRBJ1-1; D may be TRBD1 (5 bases). CDR3 length: 14 residues. Germline lookup yields CDR1 MNHNY and CDR2 SVGAGI (reference sequence). The V and J ends lost 1 base and 4 bases respectively, with 10 bases between them. CDR3 in DNA: TGTGCCAGCAGTTACTTTCGGGGGACCACTGAAGCTTTCTTT. Translation gives CASSYFRGTTEAFF.

V and J are TRBV4-3 and TRBJ2-3, with D possibly being TRBD2 (6 bases). The CDR3 sequence is 16 residues long. Trimming took off 1 base at V and 3 bases at J, with 14 bases between the two ends. Germline V gene sequence: CDR1 LGHNA, CDR2 YSLEER. The CDR3, as DNA: TGCGCCAGCAGCCAAGGGTGGGGGGAGTTTACAGATACGCAGTATTTT. Protein: CASSQGWGEFTDTQYF.

This clone appeared once. This rearrangement joins TRBV7-2 to TRBJ2-1; 8 bases agree with TRBD2. V dropped 4 bases and J dropped 8; count of bases not matched to a gene: 10. The CDR3 contains 15 residues. Germline CDR1 and CDR2: SGHTA and FQGNSA. The CDR3 DNA follows: TGTGCCAGCAGCTCGTTTGGCGGGGGGTTGCATGAGCAGTTCTTC. This gives the protein CASSSFGGGLHEQFF. Variable domain in full (rest from reference TRBV7-2 and TRBJ2-1): GAGVSQSPSNKVTEKGKDVELRCDPISGHTALYWYRQSLGQGLEFLIYFQGNSAPDKSGLPSDRFSAERTGGSVSTLTIQRTQQEDSAVYLCASSSFGGGLHEQFFGPGTRLTVL.

The chain employs TRBV4-3 and TRBJ2-5; 11 nucleotides line up with TRBD1. Trimming at V came to 3 bases and at J to 7 bases, leaving 13 bases not matched to a gene. The CDR3 is 17 residues long. From germline, CDR1 is LGHNA and CDR2 YSLEER. CDR3 in amino acids: CASSQLLGQGELRTQYF. CDR3 in DNA: TGCGCCAGCAGCCAGTTATTGGGACAGGGGGAGCTGCGGACCCAGTACTTC.

The chain has TRBV5-1 and TRBJ2-2, with D perhaps matching TRBD1 (5 bases). This CDR3 has 14 residues. Trimming shortened V by 0 bases and J by 3 bases, and 6 bases separated the two germline ends. Germline values: CDR1 SGHRS, CDR2 YFSETQ. CDR3 sequence reads: CASSLEGYTGELFF. CDR3 bases: TGCGCCAGCAGCTTGGAGGGGTACACCGGGGAGCTGTTTTTT.

The CDR3 region is CASSPGLAGGPIETQYF. The CDR3 DNA reads as TGTGCCAGCAGCCCGGGACTAGCGGGGGGGCCCATCGAGACCCAGTACTTC. J is TRBJ2-5 and V is TRBV14; 16 nucleotides align to TRBD2. From germline, CDR1 is SGHDN and CDR2 FVKESK. V dropped 4 bases and J dropped 5; count of bases not matched to a gene: 7. The CDR3 length is 17 residues.

The V call is TRBV27, the J call TRBJ2-1; tentatively, D is TRBD1 (6 bases). V lost 6 bases, J lost 1 base, and 10 bases lay in between. The length of the CDR3 is 14 residues. The germline CDR1 and CDR2 sequences are MNHEY and SMNVEV (reference sequence). The CDR3 DNA sequence: TGTGCCAGCAGCCAGGGGAGTTCCTACAATGAGCAGTTCTTC. Translating it yields CASSQGSSYNEQFF.

The chain recombines TRBV3-2 with TRBJ2-7; the tabulated D call, TRBD1, remains unverified against the DNA. TRBV3-2 is assigned pseudogene status. This CDR3 region has 8 residues. The CDR3 loop reads CASSQEAF. CDR3 nucleotide sequence: TGTGCCAGCAGCCAAGAGGCCTTC.